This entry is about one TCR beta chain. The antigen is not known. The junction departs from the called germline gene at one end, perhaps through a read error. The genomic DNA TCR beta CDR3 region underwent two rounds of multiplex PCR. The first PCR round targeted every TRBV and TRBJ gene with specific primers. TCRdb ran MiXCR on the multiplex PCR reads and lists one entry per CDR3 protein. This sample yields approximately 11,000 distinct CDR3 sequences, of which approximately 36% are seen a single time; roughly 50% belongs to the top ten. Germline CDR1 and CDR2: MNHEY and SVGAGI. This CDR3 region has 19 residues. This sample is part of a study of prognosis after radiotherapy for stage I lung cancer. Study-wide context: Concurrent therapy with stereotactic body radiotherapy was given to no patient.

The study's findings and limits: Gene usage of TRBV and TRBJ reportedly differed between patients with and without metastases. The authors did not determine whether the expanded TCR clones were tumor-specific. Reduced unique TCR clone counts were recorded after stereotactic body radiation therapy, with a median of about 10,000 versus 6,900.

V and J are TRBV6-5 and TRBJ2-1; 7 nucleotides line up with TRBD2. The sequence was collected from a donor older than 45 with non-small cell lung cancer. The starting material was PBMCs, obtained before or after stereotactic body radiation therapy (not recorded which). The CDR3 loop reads CASSSLFNKRGDLYNEQLF. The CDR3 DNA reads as TGTGCCAGCAGTTCCCTCTTCAATAAACGGGGGGACCTCTACAATGAGCAGTTGTTC.